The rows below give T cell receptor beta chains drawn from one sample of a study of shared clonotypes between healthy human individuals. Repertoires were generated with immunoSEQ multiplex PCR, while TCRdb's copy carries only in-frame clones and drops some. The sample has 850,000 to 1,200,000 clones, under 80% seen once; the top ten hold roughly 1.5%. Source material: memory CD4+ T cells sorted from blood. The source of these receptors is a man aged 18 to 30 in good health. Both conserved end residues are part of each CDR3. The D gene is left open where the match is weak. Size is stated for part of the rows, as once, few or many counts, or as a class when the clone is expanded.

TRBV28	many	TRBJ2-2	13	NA	CASRRGSTGELFF
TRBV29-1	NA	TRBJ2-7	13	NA	CSVGGSSSYEQYF
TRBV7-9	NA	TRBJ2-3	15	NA	CASSFGQNRGDTQYF
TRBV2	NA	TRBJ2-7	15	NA	CASSEDRALGYEQYF
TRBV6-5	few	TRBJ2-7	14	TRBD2	CASSYLGGGGEQYF
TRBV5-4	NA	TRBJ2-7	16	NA	CASSWGWSSGSYEQYF
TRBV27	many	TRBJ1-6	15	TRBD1	CASSLTGERNSPLHF
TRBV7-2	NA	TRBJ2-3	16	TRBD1	CASSLAGQTSTDTQYF
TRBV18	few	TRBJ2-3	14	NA	CASSPQNRPDTQYF
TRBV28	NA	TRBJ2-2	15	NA	CASSPDWRNTGELFF
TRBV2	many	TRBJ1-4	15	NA	CASKLTGTTNEKLFF
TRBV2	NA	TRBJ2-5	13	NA	CASSEERGETQYF
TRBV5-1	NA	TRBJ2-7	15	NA	CASMPDGTRNHEQYF
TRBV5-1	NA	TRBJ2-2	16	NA	CASSLEGQSNTGELFF
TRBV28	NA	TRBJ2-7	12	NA	CASRGLSYEQYF
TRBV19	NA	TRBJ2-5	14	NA	CASSLGTRGETQYF
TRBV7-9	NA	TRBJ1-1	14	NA	CASSLGAQNTEAFF
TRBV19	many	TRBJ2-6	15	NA	CASTGGRAGANVLTF
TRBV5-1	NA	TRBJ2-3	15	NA	CASSLIGTSTDTQYF
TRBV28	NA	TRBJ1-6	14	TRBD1	CASSTQGAGSPLHF
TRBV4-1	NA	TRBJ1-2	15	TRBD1	CASSQAGGANYGYTF
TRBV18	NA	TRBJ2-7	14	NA	CASSPPAYAYEQYF
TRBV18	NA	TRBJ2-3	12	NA	CASSPGADTQYF
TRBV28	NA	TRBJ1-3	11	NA	CASSRGRAIYF
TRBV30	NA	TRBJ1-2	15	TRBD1	CAWSAETGGFYGYTF
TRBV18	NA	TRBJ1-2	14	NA	CASSPNQGSYGYTF
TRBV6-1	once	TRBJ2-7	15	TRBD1	CASNRRQGTYYEQYF
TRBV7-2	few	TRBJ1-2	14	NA	CASRPPMGVGGYTF
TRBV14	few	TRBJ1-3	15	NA	CASSQDSPRLNTIYF
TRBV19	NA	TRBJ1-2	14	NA	CASSRIGGNYGYTF
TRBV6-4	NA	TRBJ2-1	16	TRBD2	CASRALAGAQSSEQFF
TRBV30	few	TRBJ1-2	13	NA	CAWSNRGSPGYTF
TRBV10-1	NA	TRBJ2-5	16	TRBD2	CASSESLAGGKETQYF
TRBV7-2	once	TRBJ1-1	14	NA	CASSFYGAQAEAFF
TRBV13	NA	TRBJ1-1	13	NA	CANQDRVNTEAFF
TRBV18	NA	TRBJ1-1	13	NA	CASSPSGLERAFF
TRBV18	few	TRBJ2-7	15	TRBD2	CASSPPGGTTYEQYF
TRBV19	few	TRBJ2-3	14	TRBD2	CASSGLAGTDTQYF
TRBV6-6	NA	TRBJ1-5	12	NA	CASSYSDQPQHF
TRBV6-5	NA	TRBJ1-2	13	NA	CASSYDGNYGYTF
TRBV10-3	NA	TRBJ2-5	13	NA	CAISESYQETQYF
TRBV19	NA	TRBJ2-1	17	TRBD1	CASSIHSGTGGYNEQFF
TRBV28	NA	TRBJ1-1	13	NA	CASSPPQGTEAFF
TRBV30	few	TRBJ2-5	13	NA	CAWSRSLQETQYF
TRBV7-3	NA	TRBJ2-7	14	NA	CASSSQANSYEQYF
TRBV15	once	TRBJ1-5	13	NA	CATSRDWEEDQHF
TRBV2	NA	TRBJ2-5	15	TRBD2	CASSWGLAGKETQYF
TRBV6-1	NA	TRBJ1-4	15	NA	CASSGAFLGAEKLFF
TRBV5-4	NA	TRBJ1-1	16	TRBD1	CASTTSSDRTNTEAFF
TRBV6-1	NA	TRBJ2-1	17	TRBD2	CASSEEEAGASYNEQFF
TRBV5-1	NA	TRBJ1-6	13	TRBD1	CASRGQENSPLHF
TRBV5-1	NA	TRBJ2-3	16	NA	CASSLAVAGDTDTQYF
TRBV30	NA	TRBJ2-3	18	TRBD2	CAWSSTRTSGGVTDTQYF
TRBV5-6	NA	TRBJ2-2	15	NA	CATLLGATATGELFF
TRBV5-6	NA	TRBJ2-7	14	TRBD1	CASSLQGQGYEQYF